The 30 T cell receptor beta chains in this list originate from one sample, sequenced in a study of blood T cell repertoires in COVID-19. Assay used: immunoSEQ multiplex PCR; TCRdb lists only in-frame clones, some missing. The sample lists some 150,000 clones, 91% occurring once. Sequences were obtained from peripheral blood. All receptors derive from a man aged 50-59 years with acute or convalescent COVID-19.

V usage is TRBV7-2 and J usage is TRBJ1-5, with D possibly matching TRBD1 (6 bases). The CDR3 contains 14 residues. The germline V gene encodes CDR1 SGHTA and CDR2 FQGNSA. V lost 4 bases to trimming and J lost 4 bases, with 11 bases between them. CDR3: CASSSRTENQPQHF. Here the CDR3 DNA reads TGTGCCAGCAGCTCTAGGACAGAGAATCAGCCCCAGCATTTT. Together with reference TRBV7-2 and TRBJ1-5, the CDR3 gives the full variable domain: GAGVSQSPSNKVTEKGKDVELRCDPISGHTALYWYRQSLGQGLEFLIYFQGNSAPDKSGLPSDRFSAERTGGSVSTLTIQRTQQEDSAVYLCASSSRTENQPQHFGDGTRLSIL.

The genes are TRBV25-1 and TRBJ2-2; unclear D gene. The CDR3 runs 12 residues. Germline V gives CDR1 MGHDK, CDR2 SYGVNS. V was clipped by 7 bases and J by 1 base, with 4 bases between them. The CDR3 region has the DNA TGTGCCAGCAACGGGAACACCGGGGAGCTGTTTTTT. This translates into CASNGNTGELFF.

For this clone: At the DNA level, this CDR3 is encoded by other sequences in the same sample as well. V and J are TRBV28 and TRBJ1-2; D not resolved. The V end lost 3 bases, the J end lost 3 bases, and 5 bases lay between the germline ends. The germline V gene encodes CDR1 MDHEN and CDR2 SYDVKM. The CDR3 consists of 12 residues. The CDR3 bases are TGTGCCAGCAGTTTCTCGGACTATGGCTACACCTTC. The encoded protein is CASSFSDYGYTF.

V gene TRBV5-5 combines with J gene TRBJ2-5; no clear D gene. The germline CDR1 and CDR2 sequences are SGHKS and YYEKEE (reference sequence). V shed 0 bases and J shed 4 bases, with 13 bases lying between them. This CDR3 spans 15 amino acids. The chain's CDR3 is CASSLGQAGTETQYF. In DNA, the CDR3 is TGTGCCAGCAGCTTGGGGCAGGCAGGCACAGAGACCCAGTACTTC.

This chain connects TRBV7-2 to TRBJ2-5; D uncertain. This CDR3 contains 12 residues. V lost 4 bases and J lost 3, with 6 bases in between. The germline V gene has CDR1 SGHTA and CDR2 FQGNSA. Written as DNA, the CDR3 is TGTGCCAGCAGCTCCCAGGAAGAGACCCAGTACTTC. Translated, it gives CASSSQEETQYF.

The sample holds one count of this clone. The chain joins TRBV5-1 to TRBJ2-3, with 10 bases that match TRBD2. Germline V CDR1 and CDR2: SGHRS, YFSETQ. V trimming: 4 bases; J trimming: 1 base; junction bases outside the gene matches: 9. The CDR3 sequence is 17 residues long. This CDR3 reads CASSPLPLAGGTDTQYF. The CDR3 DNA reads TGCGCCAGCAGCCCGCTGCCCCTAGCGGGGGGCACAGATACGCAGTATTTT.

The J gene is TRBJ2-1, the V gene TRBV19; 7 nucleotides agree with TRBD2. The CDR3 spans 15 residues. Germline-derived CDR1 and CDR2 are LNHDA and SQIVND (reference sequence). V lost 6 bases and J lost 2; bases outside the gene matches: 7. This chain's CDR3 is CASSLGLGTYNEQFF. The CDR3 DNA sequence: TGTGCCAGTAGCCTCGGACTAGGAACCTACAATGAGCAGTTCTTC.

J is TRBJ1-6 and V is TRBV3-1 (or the pseudogene TRBV3-2); D call uncertain. Germline V lookup: CDR1 LGHDT, CDR2 YNNKEL (reference sequence). Trimming pared 4 bases from V and 9 bases from J, leaving 13 bases between. The CDR3 extends over 14 amino acids. Here the CDR3 DNA reads TGTGCCAGCAGCCTCGGTGGTCGGGGTTCACCCCTCCACTTT. Translated, it gives CASSLGGRGSPLHF.

The chain links TRBV30 to TRBJ1-4, with D maybe TRBD1 (5 bases). The V end lost 0 bases, the J end lost 7 bases, and 12 bases lay between the germline ends. This CDR3 spans 14 amino acids. CDR1 and CDR2 (germline): GTSNPN, SVGIG (reference sequence). The CDR3 DNA reads TGTGCCTGGAGTGTGGCAGGGATTTTTGAAAAACTGTTTTTT. Translated, it gives CAWSVAGIFEKLFF.

J is TRBJ2-5 and V is TRBV3-1 (or the pseudogene TRBV3-2); 14 bases fit TRBD2. The length of the CDR3 is 15 residues. Germline CDR1 is LGHDT and CDR2 is YNNKEL (reference sequence). After removal of 4 bases from V and 4 bases from J, the junction contained 2 bases not matched to a gene. This CDR3 is CASSLGTSGRETQYF. The DNA of the CDR3 is TGTGCCAGCAGCCTTGGGACTAGCGGGAGAGAGACCCAGTACTTC.

The chain joins TRBV20-1 to TRBJ2-1; TRBD2 matches 7 bases. J lost 14 bases, V lost 3 bases, and 7 bases had no gene match. The CDR3 totals 11 residues. The germline V gene encodes CDR1 DFQATT and CDR2 SNEGSKA (reference sequence). The chain's CDR3 is CSARDGGSEFF. CDR3 in DNA: TGCAGTGCTAGGGACGGGGGGAGTGAGTTCTTC.

Concerning this clone: A read error may account for a junction end that differs from germline. The same CDR3 arises from other DNA sequences in this sample as well. The chain couples TRBV7-2 to TRBJ1-2; maybe TRBD1 (6 bases). Germline V CDR1 and CDR2: SGHTA, FQGNSA. The CDR3 length is 18 residues. The CDR3 protein is CASSRRTGTFTVNYGYTF. The CDR3 DNA follows: TGTGCCAGCAGTCGACGAACCGGGACATTTACCGTAAACTACGGCTACACCTTC.

In its sample, this clone was seen once. The chain carries TRBV29-1 and TRBJ1-2; 8 bases align to TRBD1. The CDR3 spans 17 residues. CDR1 and CDR2 from the germline V gene are SQVTM and ANQGSEA. Trimming cost V 1 base and J 4 bases; bases outside gene matches: 14. The chain's CDR3 is CSVEVRDRTTSGYGYTF. CDR3 coding DNA: TGCAGCGTTGAAGTCCGGGACAGGACGACCTCTGGCTATGGCTACACCTTC.

This rearrangement joins TRBV28 to TRBJ1-6, with unresolved D. The V and J ends lost 2 bases and 9 bases respectively, with 11 bases between them. Germline V gene sequence: CDR1 MDHEN, CDR2 SYDVKM. The CDR3 has 14 residues. The CDR3 is CASSLGTEASPLHF. CDR3 coding DNA: TGTGCCAGCAGTTTAGGAACGGAGGCTTCACCCCTCCACTTT.

The sample holds one count of this clone. The CDR3 loop is CASREAFPPYEQYF. CDR3 sequence (DNA): TGTGCCAGTAGAGAGGCCTTCCCCCCCTACGAGCAGTACTTC. The chain joins TRBV19 to TRBJ2-7, with D uncertain. The CDR3 extends over 14 amino acids. V shed 6 bases and J shed 2 bases, with 14 bases lying between them. CDR1 is LNHDA and CDR2 is SQIVND in the germline V gene (reference sequence).

This chain connects TRBV9 to TRBJ2-7; 11 positions match TRBD2. This CDR3 region has 16 residues. V lost 0 bases and J lost 6; bases outside the gene matches: 8. CDR1 is SGDLS and CDR2 is YYNGEE in the germline V gene. The CDR3 protein is CASSVEGTSGWFEQYF. DNA of the CDR3: TGTGCCAGCAGCGTAGAGGGGACTAGCGGTTGGTTCGAGCAGTACTTC.

V gene TRBV6-2 or TRBV6-3 combines with J gene TRBJ2-7; the D gene is possibly TRBD2 (6 bases). The germline V and J ends were trimmed by 0 bases and 6 bases, with 12 bases remaining between them. Germline V CDR1 and CDR2: MNHEY, SVGEGT. There are 14 residues in the CDR3. The DNA of the CDR3 is TGTGCCAGCAGTTACTCGACGGGGGTAGTCGAGCAGTACGTC. Its protein product is CASSYSTGVVEQYV.

The chain employs TRBV10-3 and TRBJ2-7; D call uncertain. This CDR3 contains 13 residues. CDR1 and CDR2 from the germline V gene are ENHRY and SYGVKD. Trimming left V 11 bases short and J 2 bases short, with 16 bases between. CDR3 protein: CASRPTETYEQYV. Here the CDR3 DNA reads TGTGCCTCCAGGCCCACAGAAACCTACGAGCAGTACGTC.

The chain combines TRBV7-2 with TRBJ2-1; D is unresolved. The CDR3 has 14 residues. Per germline, CDR1 SGHTA and CDR2 FQGNSA. Trimming stripped 5 bases from V and 9 bases from J, with 17 bases between. Here the CDR3 DNA reads TGTGCCAGCAGCCCTGCCGTCGCTTACTTTGAGCAGTTCTTC. Its protein product is CASSPAVAYFEQFF.

The chain combines TRBV5-1 with TRBJ1-1, with 11 positions matching TRBD1. V gave up 4 bases and J gave up 0 bases; unmatched junction bases: 5. This CDR3 is built from 16 residues. Looked up from germline, CDR1 is SGHRS and CDR2 is YFSETQ. This chain's CDR3 is CASSRRTGGMNTEAFF. The CDR3 bases are TGCGCCAGCAGCAGGAGGACAGGGGGCATGAACACTGAAGCTTTCTTT.

The chain has TRBV6-5 and TRBJ1-2; the match to TRBD1 covers 10 bases. From germline, CDR1 is MNHEY and CDR2 SVGAGI. J lost 3 bases, V lost 7 bases, and 5 bases had no gene match. The CDR3 has 14 amino acids. DNA of the CDR3: TGTGCCAGCAACCGACAGGGGGCGGACTATGGCTACACCTTC. The encoded protein is CASNRQGADYGYTF.

This clone appeared once. The chain combines TRBV21-1 with TRBJ1-5. TRBV21-1 represents a pseudogene. The CDR3 is 15 residues long. CDR3 nucleotide sequence: TGTGCCAGCAGCAGAAGCGGAGAGGTTGATCAGCCCCAGCATTTT. It codes for CASSRSGEVDQPQHF.

This chain uses TRBV27 with TRBJ1-1; perhaps TRBD1 as D (6 bases). The CDR3 has 15 amino acids. V was clipped by 4 bases and J by 1 base, with 13 bases between them. Germline CDR1 and CDR2: MNHEY and SMNVEV (reference sequence). CDR3 residues: CASSSGETWNTEAFF. DNA of the CDR3: TGTGCCAGCAGTTCAGGGGAAACCTGGAACACTGAAGCTTTCTTT.

The genes are TRBV4-2 and TRBJ1-2; D not resolved. The CDR3 has 16 amino acids. V gave up 0 bases and J gave up 7 bases, with 18 bases separating them. Germline CDR1 and CDR2: LGHNA and YNFKEQ. CDR3 bases: TGTGCCAGCAGCCAAGATTCAATGGAGACCATTGGTGGCTACACCTTC. Translation: CASSQDSMETIGGYTF.

This CDR3 reads CASCIGHPASYGYTF. CDR3 DNA: TGTGCCAGCTGCATAGGACACCCCGCGAGCTATGGCTACACCTTC. The chain links TRBV28 to TRBJ1-2; a possible D gene is TRBD1 (5 bases). Germline assignment: CDR1 MDHEN and CDR2 SYDVKM. Trimming took off 8 bases at V and 4 bases at J, with 20 bases between the two ends. The CDR3 contains 15 residues.

The chain recombines TRBV25-1 with TRBJ2-1; no clear D gene. The CDR3 consists of 13 residues. V was clipped by 1 base and J by 10 bases, with 11 bases between them. The V gene's germline CDR1 is MGHDK and CDR2 SYGVNS. CDR3 in amino acids: CASSESPSREQFF. CDR3 coding DNA: TGTGCCAGCAGTGAATCTCCGTCGAGAGAGCAGTTCTTC.

V gene TRBV29-1 combines with J gene TRBJ1-2, with D possibly matching TRBD1 (5 bases). Trimming pared 7 bases from V and 0 bases from J, leaving 15 bases between. This CDR3 comprises 14 residues. Germline V gene lookup returns CDR1 SQVTM and CDR2 ANQGSEA. CDR3 region: CSGQGKASNYGYTF. CDR3 DNA sequence: TGCAGCGGCCAGGGTAAAGCCTCTAACTATGGCTACACCTTC.

The chain is built from TRBV5-1 and TRBJ2-3, with D tentatively TRBD2 (5 bases). V lost 4 bases, J lost 5 bases, and 17 bases lay in between. The germline gives CDR1 SGHRS, CDR2 YFSETQ. The CDR3 runs to 15 residues. CDR3 residues: CASSQNRGIRDTQYF. DNA of the CDR3: TGCGCCAGCAGCCAAAACCGGGGTATTAGAGATACGCAGTATTTT.

This clone turned up a few times. The chain uses TRBV7-9 and TRBJ1-5; 10 bases align to TRBD1. From germline, CDR1 is SEHNR and CDR2 FQNEAQ (reference sequence). The CDR3 has 15 residues. V lost 5 bases to trimming and J lost 4 bases; unmatched junction nucleotides: 5. As DNA, the CDR3 is TGTGCCAGCAGCCGACAGGGGGCCGGAAATCAGCCCCAGCATTTT. Its translation is CASSRQGAGNQPQHF.

Comment on this clone: This sample also contains other DNA sequences that code for the same CDR3. V is TRBV3-1 (or the pseudogene TRBV3-2) and J is TRBJ1-1, with 7 bases fitting TRBD1. This CDR3 region has 14 residues. Trimming at V came to 2 bases and at J to 1 base, leaving 1 base not matched to a gene. Germline values: CDR1 LGHDT, CDR2 YNNKEL (reference sequence). The CDR3 region has the DNA TGTGCCAGCAGCCAACCAGGGGGGAACACTGAAGCTTTCTTT. This codes for CASSQPGGNTEAFF.